This TCR beta chain originates from a study of T cells in Graves' hyperthyroidism and ophthalmopathy. This clonotype was counted many times. TCR beta CDR3 regions were amplified from RNA transcripts. HTBI primers were used for first-round RT-PCR of the TCR CDR3. TCRdb ran MiXCR on the multiplex PCR reads and lists one entry per CDR3 protein. The profile shows fewer than 550,000 distinct CDR3 sequences, approximately 14% of them singletons. The CDR3 has 12 amino acids. V dropped 5 bases and J dropped 8 bases, with 11 bases sitting between them. CDR1 and CDR2 from the germline V gene are SGHTA and FQGNSA.

The sequence derives from a woman aged 18-35 years with Graves' hyperthyroidism. Sequencing input: blood. This chain connects TRBV7-2 to TRBJ2-3; maybe TRBD1 (5 bases). Here the CDR3 reads CASSNQGSTQYF. The CDR3 nucleotides read TGTGCCAGCAGCAATCAGGGCAGTACGCAGTATTTT.